This entry features one T cell receptor (beta chain) sequence. What it recognizes is unknown. As for time point: week 35, safety follow-up. Every vaccination contained 300 ug of the mutant IDH1 20-mer peptide and was paired with topical imiquimod. TCRdb's table, derived via immunoSEQ multiplex PCR, lists solely in-frame clones and lacks some. The data contain just under 70,000 clones, about four fifths of them seen just once; the ten biggest clones take up over 9.5%. The sample is drawn from a study of a mutant IDH1 vaccine in newly diagnosed glioma. The sequences come from PBMCs, collected from a glioma patient whose treatment included an IDH1 peptide vaccine. The TCR originated in a man between 18 and 29 years old with glioma.

The CDR3 sequence: CAISAGTLDNYGYTF. In DNA form, the CDR3 reads TGTGCCATCAGCGCCGGGACATTGGATAACTATGGCTACACCTTC. This chain uses TRBV10-3 with TRBJ1-2; D possibly corresponds to TRBD1 (6 bases). The CDR3 sequence is 15 residues long. Trimming cost V 6 bases and J 1 base, with 15 bases left between them. Germline V gene lookup returns CDR1 ENHRY and CDR2 SYGVKD.